These 21 T cell receptor beta chains were sequenced from one sample in a study of breast tumors, draining lymph nodes, adjacent tissues. TCRdb reprocessed the multiplex PCR reads via MiXCR and lists one record per CDR3 protein. The sample yields approximately 280,000 distinct CDR3 sequences, around 30% seen once. The lymph nodes were axillary draining lymph nodes from breast cancer patients. The sample consisted of axillary lymph node tissue. These receptors originate from a female donor with breast cancer. Some clones in this sample may be carry-over from other donors' samples.

This clonotype was seen ten or more times. The chain uses TRBV6-5 and TRBJ1-4; 7 bases agree with TRBD1. Germline V gene data show CDR1 as MNHEY and CDR2 as SVGAGI. The junction had 6 bases not matched to a gene; V was cut back by 3 bases and J by 5 bases. This CDR3 contains 15 residues. CDR3 amino acids: CASSYSGRGNEKLFF. The DNA of the CDR3 is TGTGCCAGCAGTTATTCGGGCAGGGGGAATGAAAAACTGTTTTTT.

This clonotype was picked up a small number of times. The chain employs TRBV6-1 and TRBJ1-5; D might be TRBD1 (6 bases). The ends were cut back, 6 bases at V and 1 base at J, with 10 bases in the middle. Per germline, CDR1 MNHNS and CDR2 SASEGT. CDR3 length: 14 amino acids. The CDR3: CASRGHSSNQPQHF. DNA for the CDR3: TGTGCCAGCAGGGGACATTCGAGCAATCAGCCCCAGCATTTT.

Concerning this clonotype itself: This may stem from a read error, because a much larger clone lies one nucleotide away. The rearrangement uses TRBV19 and TRBJ1-5; TRBD1 might be the D (5 bases). CDR1 and CDR2 (germline): LNHDA, SQIVND (reference sequence). The length of the CDR3 is 14 residues. The DNA of the CDR3 is TGTGTCAGTAGTATATGGGGCTCCTATCAGCCCCAGCATTTT. The encoded protein is CVSSIWGSYQPQHF.

The chain combines TRBV12-3 or TRBV12-4 with TRBJ2-1; D possibly corresponds to TRBD2 (6 bases). Trimming shortened V by 0 bases and J by 10 bases, and 16 bases separated the two germline ends. The CDR3 totals 15 residues. CDR3 sequence reads: CASSLARRGSAEQFF. CDR3 coding DNA: TGTGCCAGCAGTTTAGCGCGGCGGGGTAGCGCGGAGCAGTTCTTC.

On this clonotype: Since the CDR3 does not end with the conserved phenylalanine or tryptophan, this likely comes from a read error. CDR3 amino acids: CASSPPAGGPNTGELFL. The CDR3 DNA reads TGTGCCAGCAGCCCCCCAGCGGGAGGGCCCAACACCGGGGAGCTGTTTCTT. This chain uses TRBV11-1 with TRBJ2-2, with 10 bases fitting TRBD2. The CDR3 has 17 residues. The germline V gene encodes CDR1 SGHAT and CDR2 FQDESV (reference sequence). V was pared by 5 bases and J by 2 bases, with 8 bases of the junction left unmatched.

J is TRBJ2-1 and V is TRBV20-1, with 10 bases identical to TRBD2. J gave up 7 bases and V 5 bases, and 14 bases lay outside the gene matches. This CDR3 is built from 16 residues. The germline CDR1 and CDR2 sequences are DFQATT and SNEGSKA (reference sequence). The CDR3 spells CSAVAGGLGGGNEQFF. CDR3 bases: TGCAGTGCTGTAGCGGGAGGCCTTGGGGGGGGGAATGAGCAGTTCTTC.

This clonotype was seen ten or more times. The chain uses TRBV12-3 or TRBV12-4 and TRBJ2-1, with 9 bases matching TRBD2. The J segment lost 0 bases and the V segment lost 5 bases, leaving 8 bases of the junction unmatched. This CDR3 has 17 residues. CDR3 loop: CASSPLAGISSYNEQFF. CDR3 nucleotide sequence: TGTGCCAGCAGTCCTCTAGCGGGGATAAGCTCCTACAATGAGCAGTTCTTC.

This rearrangement joins TRBV7-9 to TRBJ1-2; no clear D gene. This CDR3 contains 17 residues. The V and J ends lost 5 bases and 6 bases respectively, with 25 bases between them. The germline CDR1 and CDR2 sequences are SEHNR and FQNEAQ (reference sequence). The CDR3 sequence: CASSAASGNTGEDGYTF. CDR3 in DNA: TGTGCCAGCAGCGCCGCTAGCGGGAACACCGGGGAGGATGGCTACACCTTC.

This clonotype was counted many times. This sequence joins TRBV20-1 and TRBJ2-1; 11 bases fit TRBD2. Unmatched junction bases numbered 9, after V lost 1 base and J lost 10 bases. Germline CDR1 reads DFQATT; CDR2 reads SNEGSKA (reference sequence). The CDR3 spans 15 residues. The CDR3, as DNA: TGCAGTGCTAGAGGTGGGACTAGCGGCCCTAGGGAGCAGTTCTTC. This codes for CSARGGTSGPREQFF.

The V gene is TRBV7-3, the J gene TRBJ2-7; possibly TRBD1 or TRBD2 for D (5 bases each). V shed 5 bases and J shed 7 bases, with 15 bases lying between them. Germline CDR1 SGHTA, CDR2 FQGTGA. The CDR3 contains 13 residues. The CDR3, as DNA: TGTGCCAGCAGCACGGGGCCACTGAGTGAGCAGTACTTC. As protein: CASSTGPLSEQYF.

V usage is TRBV7-2 and J usage is TRBJ1-1, with D possibly TRBD1 on 5 matching bases. The CDR3 has 16 residues. With 4 bases removed from V and 0 bases from J, the gap between germline ends came to 15 bases. Germline loops: CDR1 SGHTA, CDR2 FQGNSA. The CDR3 reads CASSSTGPGVNTEAFF. Written as DNA, the CDR3 is TGTGCCAGCAGCTCTACAGGACCCGGCGTGAACACTGAAGCTTTCTTT.

This clonotype was seen only a few times. A much larger clone lies one base from this, so it may be a read error. This chain links TRBV20-1 with TRBJ2-5; TRBD2 agrees at 7 bases. Germline V gives CDR1 DFQATT, CDR2 SNEGSKA (reference sequence). V shed 5 bases, J shed 1 base, and the junction held 16 bases outside the gene matches. The CDR3 spans 17 residues. The CDR3 is CSADFAGDFALQETQYF. The CDR3 DNA reads as TGCAGTGCTGACTTTGCGGGGGATTTCGCGCTCCAAGAGACCCAGTACTTC.

The J gene is TRBJ1-4, the V gene TRBV29-1; the D gene is possibly TRBD1 (5 bases). Trimming pared 5 bases from V and 3 bases from J, leaving 13 bases between. From germline, CDR1 is SQVTM and CDR2 ANQGSEA. CDR3 length: 14 amino acids. The CDR3 DNA reads TGCAGCGTTCCTCGGGACCGACCTAATGAAAAACTGTTTTTT. This translates into CSVPRDRPNEKLFF.

This rearrangement joins TRBV20-1 to TRBJ2-1; a possible D gene is TRBD1 (5 bases). This CDR3 has 12 amino acids. V was clipped by 6 bases and J by 15 bases, with 21 bases between them. Germline CDR1 DFQATT, CDR2 SNEGSKA (reference sequence). The chain's CDR3 is CSARGGHNGPFF. Written as DNA, the CDR3 is TGCAGTGCCCGCGGTGGACACAATGGGCCGTTCTTC.

This clonotype occurred many times. This chain connects TRBV20-1 to TRBJ2-7; 9 positions match TRBD2. Trimming cost V 3 bases and J 7 bases; bases outside gene matches: 7. Per the germline V gene, CDR1 is DFQATT and CDR2 is SNEGSKA (reference sequence). The CDR3 has 13 amino acids. CDR3 amino acids: CSASSLLAGEQYF. DNA for the CDR3: TGCAGTGCTAGCTCGTTGCTAGCGGGAGAGCAGTACTTC.

The CDR3 DNA reads as TGTGCCAGCAGAACTAGCGGGAGGGCCAACGTCCTGACTTTC. As protein: CASRTSGRANVLTF. The chain employs TRBV6-6 and TRBJ2-6; 10 positions match TRBD2. V dropped 6 bases and J dropped 5; count of bases not matched to a gene: 1. The germline gives CDR1 MNHNY, CDR2 SVGAGI (reference sequence). The CDR3 runs to 14 residues.

This clonotype was recorded at least ten times. The V gene is TRBV30, the J gene TRBJ1-3; D might be TRBD1 (5 bases). With 2 bases removed from V and 0 bases from J, the gap between germline ends came to 8 bases. The V gene's germline CDR1 is GTSNPN and CDR2 SVGIG (reference sequence). The CDR3 consists of 14 residues. The CDR3 spells CAWSYDSSGNTIYF. For the CDR3, the DNA is TGTGCCTGGAGTTATGACAGCTCTGGAAACACCATATATTTT.

This chain joins TRBV15 and TRBJ1-4; D is unresolved. Germline values: CDR1 LNHNV, CDR2 YYDKDF (reference sequence). Trimming cost V 3 bases and J 4 bases, with 9 bases left between them. The CDR3 covers 14 residues. This CDR3 reads CATSSGLNNEKLFF. The DNA for the CDR3 is TGTGCCACCAGCAGTGGGCTGAATAATGAAAAACTGTTTTTT. Drawing the rest from reference TRBV15 and TRBJ1-4, the complete variable domain is DAMVIQNPRYQVTQFGKPVTLSCSQTLNHNVMYWYQQKSSQAPKLLFHYYDKDFNNEADTPDNFQSRRPNTSFCFLDIRSPGLGDTAMYLCATSSGLNNEKLFFGSGTQLSVL.

There are many counts of this clonotype. The J gene is TRBJ2-1, the V gene TRBV20-1; a possible D gene is TRBD1 (5 bases). Per germline, CDR1 DFQATT and CDR2 SNEGSKA (reference sequence). Trimming shortened V by 6 bases and J by 10 bases, and 13 bases separated the two germline ends. The CDR3 contains 11 residues. CDR3: CSALTVREQFF. The CDR3 DNA reads TGCAGTGCGTTGACAGTCCGCGAGCAGTTCTTC.

This clonotype was found many times. The J gene is TRBJ2-1, the V gene TRBV12-3 or TRBV12-4; 8 positions agree with TRBD2. V shed 6 bases, J shed 8 bases, and the junction held 12 bases outside the gene matches. The CDR3 consists of 15 residues. The CDR3 bases are TGTGCCAGCAGCCCCCAGCGGGAGAAGTTGGATGAGCAGTTCTTC. As protein: CASSPQREKLDEQFF.

This sequence joins TRBV6-6 and TRBJ2-3; 8 nucleotides line up with TRBD2. The CDR3 is 17 residues long. The germline CDR1 and CDR2 sequences are MNHNY and SVGAGI (reference sequence). V lost 5 bases to trimming and J lost 4 bases; unmatched junction nucleotides: 14. CDR3 sequence (DNA): TGTGCCAGCAGTCCGGGGGGGGGTTCGGTTCGCGCAGATACGCAGTATTTT. It encodes CASSPGGGSVRADTQYF.